Listed below are T cell receptor beta chains from one sample, sequenced in a study of blood T cell repertoires in COVID-19. The data were produced by immunoSEQ multiplex PCR, yet TCRdb's version contains in-frame clones alone and is incomplete. Seen here are over 150,000 clones, 65% to 85% observed once, and the top ten hold over 6.5%. Source material: peripheral blood. The receptor source for this set is a middle-aged woman with COVID-19, enrolled during active disease. CDR3s include the opening cysteine and the closing phenylalanine or tryptophan. The D gene is left open where the match is weak. Not all rows give a size; the values are once, few, many and, for expanded clones, a class.

d_gene,v_gene,j_gene,abundance,CDR3nt,CDR3aa
-,TRBV7-9,TRBJ2-3,-,TGTGCCAGCAGCTTAGTTGCGGCTAGTTTAGCAGATACGCAGTATTTT,CASSLVAASLADTQYF
-,TRBV7-6,TRBJ2-7,once,TGTGCCAGCAGCTTAGATAGGGGATACTACGAGCAGTACTTC,CASSLDRGYYEQYF
TRBD1,TRBV5-6,TRBJ2-4,once,TGTGCCAGCAGCTTCTTCCCCCCGAGACAGGGGGCGAACATTCAGTACTTC,CASSFFPPRQGANIQYF
-,TRBV10-2,TRBJ1-5,once,TGCGCCAGCAGTGAGTCTCCGTCAGGAGGACGGCCCCAGCATTTT,CASSESPSGGRPQHF
TRBD1,TRBV5-1,TRBJ2-7,few,TGCGCCAGCAGCTCCAGGGGGCCTTCCTCCTACGAGCAGTACTTC,CASSSRGPSSYEQYF
-,TRBV14,TRBJ2-7,few,TGTGCCAGCAGCCTCCGATCAAGCTACTTCTCCTACGAGCAGTACTTC,CASSLRSSYFSYEQYF
-,TRBV5-1,TRBJ1-2,once,TGCGCCAGCAGCTCCGGGATCTACTATGGCTACACCTTC,CASSSGIYYGYTF
TRBD2,TRBV6-5,TRBJ2-1,-,TGTGCCAGCAGCCGGACTAGCGGCTCCTACAATGAGCAGTTCTTC,CASSRTSGSYNEQFF
-,TRBV10-1,TRBJ2-2,many,TGCGCCAGCAGTGGGAAGACAGAGGCCGGGGAGCTGTTTTTT,CASSGKTEAGELFF
TRBD1,TRBV2,TRBJ2-7,-,TGTGCCAGCATGGGGCAGGGGGTGTATCAGAGGCAGTACTTC,CASMGQGVYQRQYF
-,TRBV5-1,TRBJ2-2,-,TGCGCCAGCAGCTTGACTTCTGGGCAGCCCGGGGAGCTGTTTTTT,CASSLTSGQPGELFF
-,TRBV12-3/TRBV12-4,TRBJ1-5,once,TGTGCCAGCAGTTTCCGGGATCAGCCCCAGCATTTT,CASSFRDQPQHF
TRBD2,TRBV5-1,TRBJ2-7,-,TGCGCCAGCAGCTCGGGACTAGCTGTCGGCGAGCAGTACTTC,CASSSGLAVGEQYF
TRBD2,TRBV2,TRBJ2-7,-,TGTGCCAGCAGCGAACGTCGGGGGGGCACCTACGAGCAGTACTTC,CASSERRGGTYEQYF
-,TRBV7-8,TRBJ2-7,-,TGTGCCAGCAGCTTAGTGACGGGCCAGGGTAACACCTACGAGCAGTACTTC,CASSLVTGQGNTYEQYF
-,TRBV6-5,TRBJ1-2,-,TGTGCCAGCAGGAGCAGGGGTTGGGAAGGCTACACCTTC,CASRSRGWEGYTF
TRBD1,TRBV19,TRBJ2-2,-,TGTGCCAGTAGCTCCCCAGGGGACAGGGATAACACCGGGGAGCTGTTTTTT,CASSSPGDRDNTGELFF
TRBD2,TRBV4-1,TRBJ2-7,few,TGCGCCAGCAGCCAAGATAGGGGACTAGCGGTCTCCTACGAGCAGTACTTC,CASSQDRGLAVSYEQYF
-,TRBV5-4,TRBJ2-3,-,TGTGCCAGCAGCCCATCGACAAGGAGCACAGATACGCAGTATTTT,CASSPSTRSTDTQYF
-,TRBV12-3/TRBV12-4,TRBJ2-2,-,TGTGCCAGCAGATCAGCGAACACCGGGGAGCTGTTTTTT,CASRSANTGELFF
-,TRBV12-3/TRBV12-4,TRBJ1-2,-,TGTGCCAGCAGTGGTGGCTTGAACAGGGGCTACACCTTC,CASSGGLNRGYTF